Listed below are T cell receptor beta chains from one sample, sequenced in a study of T cell repertoires in cytomegalovirus infection. TCRdb re-derived calls from the reads in MiXCR, one entry per CDR3 protein. The table records 630,000 or so distinct CDR3 sequences, about 24% of them present only once. Input material: CD8+ T cells from PBMCs. These receptors came from a human donor in good health (CMV status not recorded). Some clones in this sample may be carry-over from other donors' samples. The CDR3 runs from the conserved cysteine through the conserved F or W. The D gene is left open where the match is weak. Some rows mark clone size as missing; the rest say once, few, many or name a class of expanded clone.

>.|TRBJ1-1|TRBV19|.
TGTGCCAGTTCTCTAGGAAAGGACCACACTGAAGCTTTCTTT
CASSLGKDHTEAFF
>.|TRBJ1-5|TRBV20-1|.
TGCAGTGCTAATTCGGGGGGGGACAGCAATCAGCCCCAGCATTTT
CSANSGGDSNQPQHF
>.|TRBJ2-2|TRBV24-1|.
TGTGCCACCAGTGATGAACAGGCGAACACCGGGGAGCTGTTTTTT
CATSDEQANTGELFF
>TRBD1|TRBJ2-5|TRBV6-2/TRBV6-3|.
TGTGCCAGCAGGAGATGGACAGGTGAAGAGACCCAGTACTTC
CASRRWTGEETQYF
>.|TRBJ1-2|TRBV7-9|few
TGTGCCAGCAGCTTAGTAAACAGGGAAGACTATGGCTACACCTTC
CASSLVNREDYGYTF
>.|TRBJ1-2|TRBV25-1|few
TGTGCCAGCAGTGAGGCAGGCTATGGCTACACCTTC
CASSEAGYGYTF
>.|TRBJ1-1|TRBV6-6|few
TGTGCCAGCAGTTACGGGGGCGCGGTTGAAGCTTTCTTT
CASSYGGAVEAFF
>.|TRBJ1-6|TRBV3-1|.
TGTGCCAGCAGCCAGGGGACCTTGCCACCCCTCCACTTT
CASSQGTLPPLHF
>TRBD1|TRBJ2-3|TRBV7-9|few
TGTGCCAGCACCACCAGGGGGACCACAGATACGCAGTATTTT
CASTTRGTTDTQYF
>.|TRBJ2-3|TRBV7-9|many
TGTGCCAGCAGCTTAGGACAGAACACAGATACGCAGTATTTT
CASSLGQNTDTQYF
>.|TRBJ1-2|TRBV14|once
TGTGCCAGCAGCCCTAGACAGGCCCCGGCTGTCTATGGCTACACCTTC
CASSPRQAPAVYGYTF
>TRBD1|TRBJ1-2|TRBV5-1|few
TGCGCCAGCAGCTGGACAGGGGGCTTAAACTATGGCTACACCTTC
CASSWTGGLNYGYTF
>.|TRBJ1-1|TRBV5-6|many
TGTGCCAGCAGCTTGTTACCAGGGACCGAAGCTTTCTTT
CASSLLPGTEAFF